This T cell receptor beta chain derives from a study of T cells in Graves' hyperthyroidism and ophthalmopathy. Study details: The blood sample was taken at first diagnosis, before treatment began.

The investigators amplified TCR beta CDR3 regions from RNA transcripts. Initially, a first-round RT-PCR of the TCR CDR3 employed the HTBI primer set. TCRdb fed the multiplex PCR reads into MiXCR, producing one record per CDR3 protein. The repertoire holds about 640,000 distinct CDR3 sequences, with 20% as singletons. There are 16 residues in the CDR3. V was clipped by 2 bases and J by 5 bases; unmatched bases: 4. Germline CDR1 and CDR2: MNHEY and SMNVEV (reference sequence). Any patient presenting with uncontrolled infection, other autoimmune disease, pregnancy or lactation was left out. The material sequenced was blood. This chain connects TRBV27 to TRBJ2-7; 15 nucleotides agree with TRBD2. The receptor was isolated from a man under 40 with Graves' ophthalmopathy. The CDR3 DNA sequence: TGTGCCAGCAGTTTAGGACTAGCGGGAGGGGGCCACGAGCAGTACTTC. Translated: CASSLGLAGGGHEQYF.